These T cell receptor beta chains were read from a single sample in a study of blood T cell repertoires in COVID-19. Produced via immunoSEQ multiplex PCR; TCRdb's table is partial and in-frame only. Altogether 150,000 to 200,000 clones are present, approximately 85% being singletons, with the ten largest covering roughly 8.2%. Sequenced: peripheral blood. These TCRs come from an older woman with acute or convalescent COVID-19. Each CDR3 is given with its conserved first and last residue. D genes are given only for firm matches.

d_call,v_call,j_call,cdr3_length,cdr3_aa
TRBD1,TRBV5-1,TRBJ2-2,17,CASSLGQGIGNTGELFF
NA,TRBV6-5,TRBJ1-5,13,CASSYSRDQPQHF
NA,TRBV18,TRBJ1-2,15,CASSPPRTSNYGYTF
TRBD1,TRBV28,TRBJ1-4,16,CASSPSAGQGARKLFF
NA,TRBV30,TRBJ1-2,13,CAWNSQHNYGYTF
TRBD1,TRBV19,TRBJ1-3,17,CASSRLPTGSSGNTIYF
NA,TRBV7-2,TRBJ2-1,13,CASSPGNYNEQFF
NA,TRBV5-1,TRBJ2-1,14,CASSFGSGSDEQFF
TRBD1,TRBV28,TRBJ2-7,12,CASQTGVGEQYF
NA,TRBV9,TRBJ1-6,15,CASSRGSSYNSPLHF
NA,TRBV5-1,TRBJ1-4,15,CASSGNRNQNEKLFF
TRBD1,TRBV7-2,TRBJ2-2,16,CASSLWGTGTTGELFF
NA,TRBV19,TRBJ2-1,15,CASSGGSSSYNEQFF
NA,TRBV28,TRBJ1-1,13,CASSFLRRTEAFF
TRBD1,TRBV9,TRBJ2-1,14,CASSSGQYYNEQFF
NA,TRBV6-1,TRBJ2-1,12,CASSELLRGQFF
NA,TRBV18,TRBJ1-3,15,CASSTDRSHGNTIYF
TRBD1,TRBV2,TRBJ1-5,14,CASRDRLSNQPQHF
NA,TRBV9,TRBJ1-1,13,CASSVASQGLAFF
NA,TRBV3-1/TRBV3-2,TRBJ2-5,15,CASSLRDSGRETQYF
TRBD1,TRBV5-1,TRBJ2-3,14,CASTRDRSTDTQYF
TRBD1,TRBV9,TRBJ2-6,17,CASSPRQGAAGANVLTF
TRBD1,TRBV2,TRBJ1-2,14,CASSPDRELSGYTF
TRBD2,TRBV14,TRBJ2-5,18,CASSQGVGGSGSGKTQYF
TRBD1,TRBV7-9,TRBJ1-1,13,CASSLSGQGSAFF
TRBD2,TRBV27,TRBJ2-1,15,CASSLLAGAHNEQFF
NA,TRBV11-3,TRBJ2-5,13,CASSLRGGEAQYF
NA,TRBV9,TRBJ2-2,16,CASSVGHLANTGELFF
TRBD2,TRBV3-1/TRBV3-2,TRBJ2-3,14,CASSYGLATDTQYF
TRBD1,TRBV28,TRBJ1-2,15,CASSTSPTGGYGYTF
NA,TRBV5-6,TRBJ1-2,14,CASSPLDALYGYTF
TRBD1,TRBV9,TRBJ1-2,15,CASSSTGTGSVGYTF
NA,TRBV2,TRBJ2-5,13,CARRGDSQETQYF
TRBD1,TRBV2,TRBJ2-7,14,CASRTGTGSYEQYF
NA,TRBV18,TRBJ2-2,13,CASSRRQAGELFF
NA,TRBV6-5,TRBJ1-1,13,CASTASGNTEAFF
NA,TRBV4-1,TRBJ1-2,15,CASSQDPGADYGYTF
TRBD1,TRBV2,TRBJ2-5,14,CASSDRTGEKTQYF
NA,TRBV4-1,TRBJ1-5,17,CASSPTGERAGNQPQHF
NA,TRBV19,TRBJ1-6,15,CASSIASSYNSPLHF
NA,TRBV28,TRBJ1-1,13,CASSFGGRTEAFF
TRBD1,TRBV5-8,TRBJ2-5,14,CASSPGTGKETQYF
TRBD1,TRBV6-6,TRBJ2-3,14,CASSRDRVADTQYF
TRBD1,TRBV2,TRBJ1-3,12,CASQGGGNTIYF
NA,TRBV12-5,TRBJ1-5,13,CASGLTDNQPQHF
TRBD1,TRBV29-1,TRBJ1-2,13,CSVQTGTSQGYTF